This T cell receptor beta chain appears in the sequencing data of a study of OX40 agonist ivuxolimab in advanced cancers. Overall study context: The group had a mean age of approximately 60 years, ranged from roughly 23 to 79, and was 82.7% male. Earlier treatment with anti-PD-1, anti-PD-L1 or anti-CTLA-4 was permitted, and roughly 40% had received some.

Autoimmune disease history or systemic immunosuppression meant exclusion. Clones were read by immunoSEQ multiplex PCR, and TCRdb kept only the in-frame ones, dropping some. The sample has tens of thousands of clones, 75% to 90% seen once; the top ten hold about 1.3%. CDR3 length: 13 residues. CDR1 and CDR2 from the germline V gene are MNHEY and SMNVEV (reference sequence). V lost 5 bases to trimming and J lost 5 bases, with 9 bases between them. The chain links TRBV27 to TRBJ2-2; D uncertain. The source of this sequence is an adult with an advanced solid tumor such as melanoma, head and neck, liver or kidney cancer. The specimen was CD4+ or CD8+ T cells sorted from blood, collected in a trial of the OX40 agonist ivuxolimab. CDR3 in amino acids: CASSPYNTGELFF. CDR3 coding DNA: TGTGCCAGCAGTCCCTATAATACCGGGGAGCTGTTTTTT.